This TCR beta chain was retrieved from a study of cytotoxic CD8 clonotypes in ibrutinib-treated CLL. Clones were sequenced by immunoSEQ multiplex PCR, and TCRdb holds only the in-frame ones, with some missing. Of hundreds of thousands of clones listed, 75% to 80% are singletons. This clone was recorded once. The length of the CDR3 is 17 residues. The V gene end was trimmed by 0 bases and the J gene end by 5 bases; junction bases not matched to a gene: 11. From germline, CDR1 is SGDLS and CDR2 YYNGEE. This specimen was PBMCs, taken after 12 months of ibrutinib treatment. The sequence came from a human donor with chronic lymphocytic leukemia. The genes are TRBV9 and TRBJ1-2, with 9 bases identical to TRBD1. The CDR3 is CASSVGRDRESRYGYTF. The DNA of the CDR3 is TGTGCCAGCAGCGTAGGGAGGGACAGGGAATCCCGATATGGCTACACCTTC. Full variable domain (rest looked up from reference TRBV9 and TRBJ1-2): DSGVTQTPKHLITATGQRVTLRCSPRSGDLSVYWYQQSLDQGLQFLIQYYNGEERAKGNILERFSAQQFPDLHSELNLSSLELGDSALYFCASSVGRDRESRYGYTFGSGTRLTVV.